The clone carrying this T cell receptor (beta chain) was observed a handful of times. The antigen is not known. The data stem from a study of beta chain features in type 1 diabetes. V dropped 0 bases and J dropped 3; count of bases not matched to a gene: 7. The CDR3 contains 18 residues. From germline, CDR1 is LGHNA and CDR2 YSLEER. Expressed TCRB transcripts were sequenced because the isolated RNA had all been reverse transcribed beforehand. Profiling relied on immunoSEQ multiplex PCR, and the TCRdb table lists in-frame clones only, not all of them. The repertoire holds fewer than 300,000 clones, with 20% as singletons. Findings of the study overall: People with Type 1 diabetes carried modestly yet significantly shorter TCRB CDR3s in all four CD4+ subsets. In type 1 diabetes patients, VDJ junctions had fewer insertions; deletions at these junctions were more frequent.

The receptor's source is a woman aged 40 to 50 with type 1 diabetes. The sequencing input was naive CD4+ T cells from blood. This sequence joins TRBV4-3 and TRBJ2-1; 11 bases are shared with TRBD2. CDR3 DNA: TGCGCCAGCAGCCAAGAAAGCCATGGGACTAGCGGCTACAATGAGCAGTTCTTC. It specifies CASSQESHGTSGYNEQFF.